This TCR beta chain came from a study of shared clonotypes between healthy human individuals. Study in general: Donor ages ranged 18 to 49 years: two women, a few men.

Of note for this clone: Its specificity is unknown.

Study-wide results and caveats: Owing to a small donor count, the genetic and exposure-history diversity represented was limited.

The CDR3 totals 15 residues. The germline V and J ends were trimmed by 5 bases and 6 bases, with 17 bases remaining between them. CDR1 and CDR2 (germline): SGHAT, FQNNGV. Donors were healthy HIV-negative adults without recently reported acute infections or vaccinations. The protocol was immunoSEQ multiplex PCR, while the TCRdb copy is restricted to in-frame clones and leaves out a portion. The data contain about 100,000 clones, approximately 63% of them singletons. The chain combines TRBV11-2 with TRBJ1-5, with D possibly matching TRBD1 (6 bases). This sequence was found in a man between 25 and 39 years old in good health. Sequenced sample: memory CD8+ T cells sorted from blood. The subset here: CD45RO+ cells pooled with CCR7-negative TemRA cells. This CDR3 reads CASSASTGLGQPQHF. CDR3 nucleotides: TGTGCCAGCAGCGCGTCGACAGGACTTGGTCAGCCCCAGCATTTT.